The sequence of this T cell receptor (beta chain) was determined in a study of blood T cell repertoires in COVID-19. Study overall: Acute and convalescent COVID-19 samples came from the United States, Italy and Spain. In each case, the material was cDNA or gDNA derived from T cells, B-cell-depleted T cells, or PBMCs.

Losses at the gene ends were 2 bases for V and 4 bases for J; bases not matched to a gene: 11. CDR3 length: 16 residues. Germline lookup yields CDR1 MNHEY and CDR2 SVGAGI. Source study methods: Using reference gene primer amplification, nucleated cell counts were estimated. Data came from immunoSEQ multiplex PCR; TCRdb stores just in-frame clones and leaves some out. V and J calls and clone size are as listed in that table; D and trimming were resolved from the DNA. The table has 350,000 to 450,000 clones, around nine tenths seen once. The chain joins TRBV6-5 to TRBJ2-7; 7 positions agree with TRBD2. This TCR derives from a human donor in a cohort sampled during active COVID-19. The specimen sequenced was peripheral blood. Here the CDR3 reads CASSYRDGAGAYEQYF. As DNA, the CDR3 is TGTGCCAGCAGTTACCGAGACGGTGCGGGAGCTTACGAGCAGTACTTC.